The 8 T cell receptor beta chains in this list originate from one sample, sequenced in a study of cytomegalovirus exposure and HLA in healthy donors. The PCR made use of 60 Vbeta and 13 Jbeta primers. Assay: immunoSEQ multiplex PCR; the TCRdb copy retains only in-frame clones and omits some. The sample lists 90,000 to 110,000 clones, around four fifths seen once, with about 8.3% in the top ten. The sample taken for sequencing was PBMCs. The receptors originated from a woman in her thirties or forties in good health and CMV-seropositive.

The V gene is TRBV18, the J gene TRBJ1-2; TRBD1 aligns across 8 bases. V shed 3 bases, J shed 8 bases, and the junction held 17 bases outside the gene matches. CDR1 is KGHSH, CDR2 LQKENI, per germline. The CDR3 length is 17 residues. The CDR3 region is CASSPRTDRVFPGGYTF. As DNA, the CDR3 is TGTGCCAGCTCACCGCGCACGGACAGGGTTTTCCCAGGCGGCTACACCTTC.

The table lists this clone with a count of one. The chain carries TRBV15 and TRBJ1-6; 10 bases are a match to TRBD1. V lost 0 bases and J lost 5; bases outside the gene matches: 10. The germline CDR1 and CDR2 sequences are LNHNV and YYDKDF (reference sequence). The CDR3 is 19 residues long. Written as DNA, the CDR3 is TGTGCCACCAGCAGAGATCTCTTGGGGACAGGGGTAAATAATTCACCCCTCCACTTT. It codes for CATSRDLLGTGVNNSPLHF.

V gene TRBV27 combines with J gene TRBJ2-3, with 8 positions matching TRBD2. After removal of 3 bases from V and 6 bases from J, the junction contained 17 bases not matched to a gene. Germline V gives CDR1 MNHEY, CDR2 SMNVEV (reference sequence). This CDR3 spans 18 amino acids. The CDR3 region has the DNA TGTGCCAGCAGTTTTACGCCACTAGCGGTCTTTAAGGGGGATACGCAGTATTTT. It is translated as CASSFTPLAVFKGDTQYF.

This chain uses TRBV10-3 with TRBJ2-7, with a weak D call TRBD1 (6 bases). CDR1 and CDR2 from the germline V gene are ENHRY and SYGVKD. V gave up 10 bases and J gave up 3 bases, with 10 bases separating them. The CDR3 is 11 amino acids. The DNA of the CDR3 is TGTGCCAGCTTGGACAGCTACGAGCAGTACTTC. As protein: CASLDSYEQYF.

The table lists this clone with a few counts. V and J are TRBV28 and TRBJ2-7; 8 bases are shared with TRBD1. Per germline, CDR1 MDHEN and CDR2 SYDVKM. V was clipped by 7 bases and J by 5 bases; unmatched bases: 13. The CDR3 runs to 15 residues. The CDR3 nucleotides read TGTGCCAGCACTCCCTTTAGGACAGGGTTCGACGAGCAGTACTTC. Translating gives CASTPFRTGFDEQYF. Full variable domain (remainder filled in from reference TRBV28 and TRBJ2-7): DVKVTQSSRYLVKRTGEKVFLECVQDMDHENMFWYRQDPGLGLRLIYFSYDVKMKEKGDIPEGYSVSREKKERFSLILESASTNQTSMYLCASTPFRTGFDEQYFGPGTRLTVT.

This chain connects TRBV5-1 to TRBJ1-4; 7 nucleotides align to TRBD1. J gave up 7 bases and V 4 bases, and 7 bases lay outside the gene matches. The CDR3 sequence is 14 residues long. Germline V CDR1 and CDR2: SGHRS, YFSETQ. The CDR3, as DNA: TGCGCCAGCAGCCGCGGGACAGCTCTTGAAAAACTGTTTTTT. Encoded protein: CASSRGTALEKLFF.

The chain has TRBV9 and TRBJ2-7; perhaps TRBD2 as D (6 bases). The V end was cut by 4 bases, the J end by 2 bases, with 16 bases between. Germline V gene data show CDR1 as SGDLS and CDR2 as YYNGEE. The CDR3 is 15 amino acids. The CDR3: CASSPRLGRTYEQYF. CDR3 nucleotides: TGTGCCAGCAGCCCAAGACTAGGTCGGACCTACGAGCAGTACTTC.

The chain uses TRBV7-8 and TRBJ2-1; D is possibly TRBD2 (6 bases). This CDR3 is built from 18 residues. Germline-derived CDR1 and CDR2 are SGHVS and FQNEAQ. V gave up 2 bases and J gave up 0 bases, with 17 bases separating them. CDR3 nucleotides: TGTGCCAGCAGCTTACCTGGGCGGGGCCCCCGCTCCTACAATGAGCAGTTCTTC. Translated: CASSLPGRGPRSYNEQFF.